Each of the 11 T cell receptor beta chains below was sequenced from the same sample in a study of identifying expanded T cells in peripheral blood. The method was immunoSEQ multiplex PCR; TCRdb's version includes in-frame clones alone and lacks a portion of them. Of 100,000 or so clones in the sample, roughly 85% were seen once. What was sequenced was blood. These receptors were taken from a person aged 18 to 75 in good health.

CDR3 nucleotides: TGTGCCTGGAGTGGGACGGGACAGGGGTTCACTGAAGCTTTCTTT. This encodes CAWSGTGQGFTEAFF. The chain combines TRBV30 with TRBJ1-1, with TRBD1 identical over 10 bases. Germline trimming cut 1 base from V and 4 bases from J; bases unmatched to any gene: 6. The CDR3 spans 15 residues. Germline values: CDR1 GTSNPN, CDR2 SVGIG (reference sequence).

V is TRBV7-2 and J is TRBJ1-5; D is ambiguous. V shed 3 bases and J shed 1 base, with 13 bases lying between them. The germline gives CDR1 SGHTA, CDR2 FQGNSA. This CDR3 has 16 amino acids. Here the CDR3 reads CASSLRGIGSNQPQHF. The CDR3 nucleotides read TGTGCCAGCAGCTTGCGTGGGATCGGCAGCAATCAGCCCCAGCATTTT.

This clone was picked up a small number of times. This sequence joins TRBV27 and TRBJ2-7; 8 bases are a match to TRBD1. The V gene end was trimmed by 4 bases and the J gene end by 2 bases; junction bases not matched to a gene: 10. CDR3 length equals 16 residues. The germline gives CDR1 MNHEY, CDR2 SMNVEV (reference sequence). The CDR3 DNA sequence: TGTGCCAGCAGTTCGATGACAGGGGCTCACCCCTACGAGCAGTACTTC. Translation: CASSSMTGAHPYEQYF.

This chain uses TRBV5-4 with TRBJ2-7, with a weak D call TRBD1 (6 bases). The CDR3 has 15 residues. Trimming left V 4 bases short and J 0 bases short, with 14 bases between. Germline lookup yields CDR1 SGHNT and CDR2 YYREEE (reference sequence). The CDR3 sequence is CASSTALQGSYEQYF. The CDR3, as DNA: TGTGCCAGCAGCACCGCTCTACAGGGCTCCTACGAGCAGTACTTC.

A single count supports this clone. The rearrangement uses TRBV7-6 and TRBJ2-3; D is unresolved. Trimming removed 2 bases from V and 11 bases from J, with 14 bases in between. Germline values: CDR1 SGHVS, CDR2 FNYEAQ. The CDR3 spans 13 residues. The CDR3: CASSLSVVLGQYF. In nucleotides, the CDR3 is TGTGCCAGCAGCTTATCAGTAGTTTTGGGGCAGTATTTT. Combining the CDR3 with reference TRBV7-6 and TRBJ2-3 gives the whole variable domain GAGVSQSPRYKVTKRGQDVALRCDPISGHVSLYWYRQALGQGPEFLTYFNYEAQQDKSGLPNDRFSAERPEGSISTLTIQRTEQRDSAMYRCASSLSVVLGQYFGPGTRLTVL.

This chain connects TRBV20-1 to TRBJ2-2, with D possibly TRBD1 on 5 matching bases. Germline V gives CDR1 DFQATT, CDR2 SNEGSKA (reference sequence). The V gene lost 4 bases and the J gene lost 5 bases, with 5 bases spanning the gap. The CDR3 runs 11 residues. CDR3 coding DNA: TGCAGTGCTAAGGGGACCGGGGAGCTGTTTTTT. Its translation: CSAKGTGELFF.

This chain joins TRBV5-1 and TRBJ2-5, with D perhaps matching TRBD1 (5 bases). The CDR3 runs 14 residues. With 4 bases removed from V and 0 bases from J, the gap between germline ends came to 10 bases. The V gene's germline CDR1 is SGHRS and CDR2 YFSETQ. The CDR3 nucleotides read TGCGCCAGCAGCCTCTCAGGGAACCAAGAGACCCAGTACTTC. Translated: CASSLSGNQETQYF.

The CDR3 DNA sequence: TGTGCCAGCAGCTTAGTTAGCGAAGGGGATGGGACTGAAGCTTTCTTT. It is translated as CASSLVSEGDGTEAFF. The chain combines TRBV7-8 with TRBJ1-1, with D possibly being TRBD1 (5 bases). Germline V gene data show CDR1 as SGHVS and CDR2 as FQNEAQ. The CDR3 is 16 amino acids. Trimming shortened V by 1 base and J by 5 bases, and 17 bases separated the two germline ends.

The chain recombines TRBV7-2 with TRBJ2-5; D is possibly TRBD1 (5 bases). The J call could be wrong; TRBJ2-7 is a better fit for the DNA end. CDR1 SGHTA and CDR2 FQGNSA come from the germline V gene. CDR3 length equals 14 residues. CDR3 in DNA: TGTGCCAGCAGCTTTTGGCGGACATACGGCGAGCAGTACTTC. It specifies CASSFWRTYGEQYF.

This chain links TRBV2 with TRBJ2-5, with 9 bases fitting TRBD2. The V gene end was trimmed by 7 bases and the J gene end by 3 bases; junction bases not matched to a gene: 15. This CDR3 region has 17 residues. In germline, CDR1 is SNHLY, CDR2 FYNNEI. CDR3 DNA sequence: TGTGCCAGCAATGTACCGCGGGGGGGCCGTGGGAAAGAGACCCAGTACTTC. Encoded protein: CASNVPRGGRGKETQYF.

This clone has a count of ten or more. The chain recombines TRBV10-1 with TRBJ1-2; no firm D call. The germline gives CDR1 WNHNN, CDR2 SYGVQD (reference sequence). The CDR3 sequence is 11 residues long. V lost 6 bases and J lost 3, with 5 bases in between. CDR3 loop: CASSGDYGYTF. CDR3 nucleotide sequence: TGCGCCAGCAGCGGGGACTATGGCTACACCTTC.